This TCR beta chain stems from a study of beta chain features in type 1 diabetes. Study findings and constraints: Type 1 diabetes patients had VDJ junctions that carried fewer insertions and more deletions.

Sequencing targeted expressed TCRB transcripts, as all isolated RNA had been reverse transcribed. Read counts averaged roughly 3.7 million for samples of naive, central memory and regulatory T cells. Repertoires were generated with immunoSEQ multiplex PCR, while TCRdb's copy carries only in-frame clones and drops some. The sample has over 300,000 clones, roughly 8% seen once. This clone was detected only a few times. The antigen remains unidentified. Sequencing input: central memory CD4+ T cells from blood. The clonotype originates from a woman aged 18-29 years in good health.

DNA for the CDR3: TGTGCCAGCTCACCACCGGCGTTTCGAAATGAGCAGTTCTTC. Its protein is CASSPPAFRNEQFF. The J gene is TRBJ2-1, the V gene TRBV18, with D hard to call. Germline CDR1 reads KGHSH; CDR2 reads LQKENI. Between the trimmed V and J ends, which lost 0 bases and 7 bases, there was a span of 10 bases. CDR3 length: 14 residues. Drawing the rest from reference TRBV18 and TRBJ2-1, the complete variable domain is NAGVMQNPRHLVRRRGQEARLRCSPMKGHSHVYWYRQLPEEGLKFMVYLQKENIIDESGMPKERFSAEFPKEGPSILRIQQVVRGDSAAYFCASSPPAFRNEQFFGPGTRLTVL.